This T cell receptor beta chain was recorded in a study of blood T cell repertoires in COVID-19. Background on the study: Acute-phase and convalescent COVID-19 samples originated in the United States, Italy and Spain. Sources were T cells, B-cell-depleted T cells, or PBMCs; the material itself was cDNA or gDNA.

Original analysis: Estimates of nucleated cell counts were drawn from the amplification of reference gene primers. Libraries were prepared by immunoSEQ multiplex PCR; TCRdb keeps only in-frame clonotypes and omits some of them. V and J calls and clone size are as listed in that table; D and trimming were resolved from the DNA. The sample records tens of thousands of clones, about 70% being singletons. Germline CDR1 reads LGHDT; CDR2 reads YNNKEL (reference sequence). The V gene end was trimmed by 4 bases and the J gene end by 7 bases; junction bases not matched to a gene: 10. The CDR3 totals 15 residues.

The sequenced sample consisted of peripheral blood. The clonotype comes from a man between 70 and 80 years old with active or convalescent COVID-19. The rearrangement joins TRBV3-1 (or the pseudogene TRBV3-2) to TRBJ2-5; 9 bases line up with TRBD2. CDR3 coding DNA: TGTGCCAGCAGCCTAGATAGCGGGGGCCCTGGGACCCAGTACTTC. Translation: CASSLDSGGPGTQYF.